These 29 T cell receptor beta chains came from one sample sequenced in a study of blood T cell repertoires in COVID-19 (dated by TCRdb to about 2020). Library method: the immunoSEQ multiplex PCR assay. TCRdb limited this immuneACCESS table to in-frame rearrangements with V and J called. A share of clones is missing; checked studies link under half to unresolved V genes, and the rest is unexplained. The sample table records 95,000 to 110,000 clones; 75% to 95% of these occur just once. Around 1.3% of the sample lies in the top ten. The sample comprised peripheral blood. These receptors originate from a woman in her 30s with acute or convalescent COVID-19.

The chain joins TRBV3-1 (or the pseudogene TRBV3-2) to TRBJ2-3, with TRBD2 as a possible D gene (6 bases). V lost 0 bases to trimming and J lost 7 bases, with 11 bases between them. CDR3 size: 14 residues. Germline loops: CDR1 LGHDT, CDR2 YNNKEL (reference sequence). CDR3: CASSQDGTPYTQYF. The CDR3 DNA is TGTGCCAGCAGCCAAGACGGGACTCCTTATACGCAGTATTTT.

This clone has more than one count but fewer than ten. The CDR3 sequence: CASSFGDRETQYF. The CDR3 DNA follows: TGTGCCAGCAGTTTCGGTGACAGGGAGACCCAGTACTTC. The rearrangement uses TRBV28 and TRBJ2-5, with D perhaps TRBD1 (6 bases). Deletions cut 3 bases from V and 5 bases from J, with 10 bases between. The CDR3 has 13 residues. Per the germline V gene, CDR1 is MDHEN and CDR2 is SYDVKM.

The chain recombines TRBV14 with TRBJ2-7, with TRBD2 as a possible D gene (5 bases). Trimming removed 2 bases at V and 6 bases at J, with 11 bases between. CDR3 length equals 13 residues. Germline V gene sequence: CDR1 SGHDN, CDR2 FVKESK. The CDR3 spells CASSQTGLGEQYF. For the CDR3, the DNA is TGTGCCAGCAGCCAAACGGGGTTAGGCGAGCAGTACTTC.

The chain has TRBV7-6 and TRBJ2-3; no clear D. The CDR3 loop spans 15 amino acids. Germline CDR1 reads SGHVS; CDR2 reads FNYEAQ. V was pared by 1 base and J by 2 bases, with 10 bases between. This chain's CDR3 is CASSLGARPTDTQYF. The CDR3 DNA is TGTGCCAGCAGCTTAGGCGCCCGCCCCACAGATACGCAGTATTTT.

The chain links TRBV28 to TRBJ2-5; tentatively, D is TRBD1 (6 bases). Per germline, CDR1 MDHEN and CDR2 SYDVKM. With 5 bases removed from V and 5 bases from J, the gap between germline ends came to 15 bases. The CDR3 loop spans 14 amino acids. The CDR3 is CASSRTGLGETQYF. The CDR3 nucleotides are TGTGCCAGCAGTAGAACAGGGTTAGGGGAGACCCAGTACTTC.

The V gene is TRBV7-2, the J gene TRBJ1-1, with 8 bases fitting TRBD1. The V segment lost 5 bases and the J segment 1 base; nucleotides outside the gene matches: 9. Per the germline V gene, CDR1 is SGHTA and CDR2 is FQGNSA. The CDR3 loop spans 16 amino acids. The CDR3, as DNA: TGTGCCAGCAGCGCCTTGCCAGGGGGCGGGAACACTGAAGCTTTCTTT. Translation gives CASSALPGGGNTEAFF. Variable domain in full (rest from reference TRBV7-2 and TRBJ1-1): GAGVSQSPSNKVTEKGKDVELRCDPISGHTALYWYRQSLGQGLEFLIYFQGNSAPDKSGLPSDRFSAERTGGSVSTLTIQRTQQEDSAVYLCASSALPGGGNTEAFFGQGTRLTVV.

The chain combines TRBV19 with TRBJ1-1; 9 nucleotides line up with TRBD1. Trimming at V came to 5 bases and at J to 2 bases, leaving 12 bases not matched to a gene. The CDR3 is 17 amino acids. Per germline, CDR1 LNHDA and CDR2 SQIVND (reference sequence). This chain's CDR3 is CASSRPPRDRENTEAFF. The CDR3 bases are TGTGCCAGTAGTCGACCGCCTCGGGACAGGGAAAACACTGAAGCTTTCTTT.

The J gene is TRBJ1-1, the V gene TRBV4-3; D possibly corresponds to TRBD1 (6 bases). This CDR3 contains 15 residues. The V and J ends lost 5 bases and 7 bases respectively, with 20 bases between them. CDR1 LGHNA and CDR2 YSLEER come from the germline V gene. The CDR3 DNA is TGCGCCAGCAGCGCAAGCGGGGGCAATTGGATTGAAGCTTTCTTT. Protein: CASSASGGNWIEAFF.

This clone was seen just once. This chain joins TRBV25-1 and TRBJ2-7, with 8 bases fitting TRBD1. CDR3 length: 14 amino acids. V lost 9 bases, J lost 0 bases, and 7 bases stayed unmatched. Germline V lookup: CDR1 MGHDK, CDR2 SYGVNS. In DNA form, the CDR3 reads TGTGCCAGACTGACAGGGGCAACCTCCTACGAGCAGTACTTC. Its translation: CARLTGATSYEQYF.

Comment on this clone: The junction departs from germline at one end; a sequencing error may be responsible. The chain joins TRBV24-1 to TRBJ2-3; 12 nucleotides agree with TRBD1. This CDR3 has 15 residues. Looked up from germline, CDR1 is KGHDR and CDR2 is SFDVKD. The CDR3 nucleotides read TGTGCCACGAGTGGAGGGGACAGGGGGCTAGATACGCAGTATTTT. Its translation is CATSGGDRGLDTQYF.

CDR3 loop: CASSKLAGGMNEQYF. In DNA form, the CDR3 reads TGTGCCAGCAGCAAACTGGCAGGGGGTATGAACGAGCAGTACTTC. The V and J genes are TRBV7-6 and TRBJ2-7; the match to TRBD1 covers 7 bases. J was trimmed by 5 bases and V by 5 bases; bases with no gene match: 12. Per the germline V gene, CDR1 is SGHVS and CDR2 is FNYEAQ. This CDR3 has 15 amino acids.

The V gene is TRBV24-1, the J gene TRBJ1-2; maybe TRBD1 (5 bases). Germline values: CDR1 KGHDR, CDR2 SFDVKD. The CDR3 has 12 amino acids. Trimming pared 6 bases from V and 4 bases from J, leaving 8 bases between. The DNA for the CDR3 is TGTGCCACCAGTACAGGCGGCTATGGCTACACCTTC. Translation: CATSTGGYGYTF.

The gene calls are TRBV7-2 and TRBJ2-3, with TRBD1 matching 8 bases. The J segment lost 4 bases and the V segment lost 1 base, leaving 4 bases of the junction unmatched. The CDR3 has 15 amino acids. CDR1 SGHTA and CDR2 FQGNSA come from the germline V gene. CDR3 region: CASSLEAQGADTQYF. The CDR3 DNA reads as TGTGCCAGCAGCTTAGAGGCACAGGGGGCAGATACGCAGTATTTT.

The rearrangement uses TRBV9 and TRBJ2-1, with D maybe TRBD1 (5 bases). The ends were cut back, 1 base at V and 4 bases at J, with 9 bases in the middle. This CDR3 is built from 14 residues. CDR1 SGDLS and CDR2 YYNGEE come from the germline V gene. The chain's CDR3 is CASSVLGAYNEQFF. As DNA, the CDR3 is TGTGCCAGCAGCGTACTAGGGGCTTACAATGAGCAGTTCTTC.

This chain connects TRBV4-3 to TRBJ1-5; TRBD1 is a possible D gene (6 bases). The CDR3 spans 15 residues. Per the germline V gene, CDR1 is LGHNA and CDR2 is YSLEER. V lost 0 bases and J 6 bases, leaving 12 bases between the germline ends. The CDR3 DNA is TGCGCCAGCAGCCAAGAGGGGGCAGGGGTTCAGCCCCAGCATTTT. As protein: CASSQEGAGVQPQHF.

This chain links TRBV7-8 with TRBJ1-5; 7 bases align to TRBD1. CDR1 and CDR2 from the germline V gene are SGHVS and FQNEAQ. V shed 1 base and J 1 base; nucleotides not matched to a gene: 1. This CDR3 has 15 residues. The CDR3: CASSLVQGSNQPQHF. CDR3 nucleotides: TGTGCCAGCAGCTTAGTACAGGGGAGCAATCAGCCCCAGCATTTT.

The CDR3 DNA reads TGTGCCAGCAGCATTAGTTTCAGGGCGAATTCACCCCTCCACTTT. Amino acid sequence: CASSISFRANSPLHF. The chain recombines TRBV7-9 with TRBJ1-6; weak D call: TRBD1 (5 bases). CDR3 length equals 15 residues. Trimming removed 5 bases at V and 7 bases at J, with 15 bases between. From germline, CDR1 is SEHNR and CDR2 FQNEAQ (reference sequence).

V is TRBV19 and J is TRBJ1-2; 7 bases are a match to TRBD1. Germline trimming cut 6 bases from V and 3 bases from J; bases unmatched to any gene: 13. The CDR3 is 16 amino acids. The germline V gene has CDR1 LNHDA and CDR2 SQIVND (reference sequence). The CDR3 DNA reads TGTGCCAGTAGCCGCGGGGTCTCGGACAGGTACTATGGCTACACCTTC. This gives the protein CASSRGVSDRYYGYTF.

V is TRBV27 and J is TRBJ2-1, with TRBD2 matching 7 bases. CDR3 size: 15 residues. V shed 5 bases and J 3 bases; nucleotides not matched to a gene: 7. Germline V gene data show CDR1 as MNHEY and CDR2 as SMNVEV (reference sequence). The CDR3 region has the DNA TGTGCCAGCAGTCCGTCTCAGCGGGGCTACAATGAGCAGTTCTTC. Its translation is CASSPSQRGYNEQFF.

The chain has TRBV11-2 and TRBJ2-7, with TRBD2 as a possible D gene (5 bases). The CDR3 sequence is 14 residues long. The V gene lost 5 bases and the J gene lost 2 bases, with 13 bases spanning the gap. Germline V gene sequence: CDR1 SGHAT, CDR2 FQNNGV. The CDR3, as DNA: TGTGCCAGCAGCCCAGTAGTGGGAGCCTACGAGCAGTACTTC. Translating gives CASSPVVGAYEQYF.

CDR3 coding DNA: TGTGCCAGCAGTGAAGCGCGGGCGGTGACAGGCTCCTACGAGCAGTACTTC. It codes for CASSEARAVTGSYEQYF. This rearrangement joins TRBV6-1 to TRBJ2-7, with TRBD1 as a possible D gene (6 bases). Germline V gene data show CDR1 as MNHNS and CDR2 as SASEGT. Trimming shortened V by 0 bases and J by 0 bases, and 15 bases separated the two germline ends. This CDR3 is 17 amino acids long.

The chain couples TRBV27 to TRBJ1-6; D unresolved. The CDR3 totals 16 residues. The germline gives CDR1 MNHEY, CDR2 SMNVEV (reference sequence). Trimming pared 0 bases from V and 10 bases from J, leaving 16 bases between. The DNA of the CDR3 is TGTGCCAGCAGTTTATCGATGAGTGGAACGGGGTCACCCCTCCACTTT. Protein product: CASSLSMSGTGSPLHF.

The genes are TRBV7-8 and TRBJ1-3; D gene unclear. CDR1 SGHVS and CDR2 FQNEAQ come from the germline V gene. V dropped 5 bases and J dropped 4 bases, with 21 bases sitting between them. The CDR3 is 17 amino acids. The CDR3: CASSPTGGKFSGNTIYF. The CDR3 coding sequence is TGTGCCAGCAGCCCTACCGGCGGGAAATTCTCCGGAAACACCATATATTTT.

V is TRBV19 and J is TRBJ2-7, with TRBD2 as a possible D gene (6 bases). The CDR3 consists of 14 residues. Trimming took off 10 bases at V and 0 bases at J, with 16 bases between the two ends. Germline CDR1 LNHDA, CDR2 SQIVND (reference sequence). CDR3 sequence: CATSLARSSYEQYF. The CDR3 nucleotides read TGTGCCACCTCGCTAGCGAGGAGCTCCTACGAGCAGTACTTC.

This clone was picked up one time. This chain's CDR3 is CASSLEGPTGETSGGYNEQFF. The CDR3 region has the DNA TGTGCCAGCAGCTTAGAGGGCCCTACAGGCGAAACTAGCGGGGGATACAATGAGCAGTTCTTC. The chain carries TRBV13 and TRBJ2-1; 11 nucleotides agree with TRBD2. Germline V gives CDR1 PRHDT, CDR2 FYEKMQ (reference sequence). The CDR3 is 21 residues long. V trimming: 1 base; J trimming: 4 bases; junction bases outside the gene matches: 18.

This chain links TRBV11-2 with TRBJ2-5; 7 positions agree with TRBD1. CDR3 length: 16 residues. Germline loops: CDR1 SGHAT, CDR2 FQNNGV. After removal of 3 bases from V and 7 bases from J, the junction contained 14 bases not matched to a gene. CDR3 DNA: TGTGCCAGCAGCTTGAGGTCCCTGAGGGGGCGTCGGACCCAGTACTTC. Protein product: CASSLRSLRGRRTQYF. Supplemented by reference TRBV11-2 and TRBJ2-5, the full variable domain reads EAGVAQSPRYKIIEKRQSVAFWCNPISGHATLYWYQQILGQGPKLLIQFQNNGVVDDSQLPKDRFSAERLKGVDSTLKIQPAKLEDSAVYLCASSLRSLRGRRTQYFGPGTRLLVL.

The CDR3 here is CASSPQSEPPLHF. CDR3 DNA: TGTGCCAGCTCACCACAGTCGGAGCCCCCCCTCCACTTT. The J gene is TRBJ1-6, the V gene TRBV18; D is unresolved. V lost 1 base and J 13 bases, leaving 11 bases between the germline ends. The CDR3 sequence is 13 residues long. Germline V CDR1 and CDR2: KGHSH, LQKENI.

The chain carries TRBV2 and TRBJ1-1; TRBD1 agrees at 7 bases. The trim removed 9 bases at V and 0 bases at J, leaving 1 base unmatched. This CDR3 has 12 amino acids. Germline values: CDR1 SNHLY, CDR2 FYNNEI. CDR3 in amino acids: CARGTVNTEAFF. The CDR3 DNA is TGTGCCAGGGGGACAGTGAACACTGAAGCTTTCTTT.

The rearrangement joins TRBV19 to TRBJ2-5, with a possible D match to TRBD1 (5 bases). Germline V CDR1 and CDR2: LNHDA, SQIVND (reference sequence). The CDR3 is 13 amino acids. Trimming removed 6 bases at V and 5 bases at J, with 13 bases between. Here the CDR3 reads CASSSRVEETQYF. Here the CDR3 DNA reads TGTGCCAGTAGCTCCAGGGTTGAGGAGACCCAGTACTTC.